Shown below are 9 T cell receptor beta chains from a single sample sequenced in a study of blood T cell repertoires in COVID-19. The data were produced by immunoSEQ multiplex PCR, yet TCRdb's version contains in-frame clones alone and is incomplete. The sample shows about 27,000 clones, around 87% of them seen only once. The sequenced sample was peripheral blood. The receptors stem from a man aged 50-60 years with active COVID-19.

V gene TRBV12-3 or TRBV12-4 combines with J gene TRBJ2-1; 8 bases map to TRBD2. The CDR3 extends over 13 amino acids. Trimming at V came to 8 bases and at J to 6 bases, leaving 6 bases not matched to a gene. CDR3 bases: TGTGCCAGCGAACTAGCGGTGGGCAATGAGCAGTTCTTC. Its translation: CASELAVGNEQFF.

This clone was seen more than once but under ten times. V gene TRBV19 combines with J gene TRBJ2-3; D perhaps matches TRBD1 (6 bases). CDR1 and CDR2 (germline): LNHDA, SQIVND (reference sequence). The V end was cut by 0 bases, the J end by 0 bases, with 10 bases between. The CDR3 has 16 residues. The chain's CDR3 is CASSIDGQISTDTQYF. In DNA form, the CDR3 reads TGTGCCAGTAGTATAGATGGACAGATCAGCACAGATACGCAGTATTTT.

Only a few counts were recorded for this clone. The gene calls are TRBV18 and TRBJ2-7; unclear D gene. V was clipped by 4 bases and J by 5 bases, with 15 bases between them. The CDR3 loop spans 14 amino acids. Germline-derived CDR1 and CDR2 are KGHSH and LQKENI. DNA of the CDR3: TGTGCCAGCTCACGCCTGGCACCCGCAGACGAGCAGTACGTC. This gives the protein CASSRLAPADEQYV.

The count of this clone is one. The chain recombines TRBV2 with TRBJ2-1; TRBD1 aligns across 8 bases. Germline loops: CDR1 SNHLY, CDR2 FYNNEI. The CDR3 is 13 residues long. Unmatched junction bases numbered 2, after V lost 9 bases and J lost 1 base. The CDR3 nucleotides are TGTGCCAGTAGACAGGGGTCCTACAATGAGCAGTTCTTC. Translated: CASRQGSYNEQFF.

V usage is TRBV7-3 and J usage is TRBJ2-1; 7 nucleotides match TRBD1. J gave up 2 bases and V 2 bases, and 6 bases lay outside the gene matches. Germline loops: CDR1 SGHTA, CDR2 FQGTGA. CDR3 size: 16 residues. The CDR3 DNA follows: TGTGCCAGCAGCTTAGGGTTCGGGACAGCCTACAATGAGCAGTTCTTC. It translates to CASSLGFGTAYNEQFF.

The V call is TRBV14, the J call TRBJ2-2, with a tentative D call TRBD1 (6 bases). Germline CDR1 and CDR2: SGHDN and FVKESK. The CDR3 totals 18 residues. V was clipped by 4 bases and J by 5 bases, with 23 bases between them. Here the CDR3 DNA reads TGTGCCAGCAGCCCTGGACAGTCTCGGCTAGGATGGACCGGGGAGCTGTTTTTT. Its translation: CASSPGQSRLGWTGELFF.

For the CDR3, the DNA is TGTGCCAGCAGTCGAAGCAGGGGGGAAGCTTTCTTT. Translated, it gives CASSRSRGEAFF. The chain links TRBV12-3 or TRBV12-4 to TRBJ1-1, with 7 bases lining up with TRBD1. The CDR3 is made up of 12 amino acids. The J segment lost 8 bases and the V segment lost 5 bases, leaving 5 bases of the junction unmatched.

There are a few counts of this clone. The chain couples TRBV5-5 to TRBJ2-1; D ambiguous. V was cut by 0 bases and J by 5 bases, with 9 bases left in between. The CDR3 has 14 residues. Per the germline V gene, CDR1 is SGHKS and CDR2 is YYEKEE (reference sequence). CDR3 bases: TGTGCCAGCAGCTTGGTGGCCTTCGACAATGAGCAGTTCTTC. The encoded protein is CASSLVAFDNEQFF. Together with reference TRBV5-5 and TRBJ2-1, the CDR3 gives the full variable domain: DAGVTQSPTHLIKTRGQQVTLRCSPISGHKSVSWYQQVLGQGPQFIFQYYEKEERGRGNFPDRFSARQFPNYSSELNVNALLLGDSALYLCASSLVAFDNEQFFGPGTRLTVL.

V gene TRBV27 combines with J gene TRBJ2-2, with D possibly matching TRBD2 (5 bases). Trimming took off 5 bases at V and 5 bases at J, with 18 bases between the two ends. The germline V gene has CDR1 MNHEY and CDR2 SMNVEV (reference sequence). CDR3 size: 16 residues. DNA of the CDR3: TGTGCCAGCAGTCGGGTCCATATTGCGGGTACCGGGGAGCTGTTTTTT. Its translation: CASSRVHIAGTGELFF.